Listed below are T cell receptor beta chains from one sample, sequenced in a study of OX40 agonist ivuxolimab in advanced cancers. The protocol was immunoSEQ multiplex PCR, while the TCRdb copy is restricted to in-frame clones and leaves out a portion. This sample has some 47,000 clones; 65% to 85% occur once, and the top ten carry around 6.8%. Material: CD4+ or CD8+ T cells sorted from blood, obtained in a trial of the OX40 agonist ivuxolimab. Receptor source: an adult with an advanced solid tumor such as melanoma, head and neck, liver or kidney cancer. CDR3s include the opening cysteine and the closing phenylalanine or tryptophan. D genes are given only for firm matches. Clone size appears in some rows only: once, few, many, or a class for an expanded clone.

CDR3 DNA	CDR3 protein	D gene	J gene	clone size	V gene
TGTGCCAGCAGCTTGGCGGCAAACTCCTACAATGAGCAGTTCTTC	CASSLAANSYNEQFF	.	TRBJ2-1	.	TRBV11-2
TGTGCCAGCAGCTTAGGGGGGACAGCGGGTTTGGATACGCAGTATTTT	CASSLGGTAGLDTQYF	.	TRBJ2-3	.	TRBV7-2
TGTGCCAGCAGCATTTCCGGGACAGGGCCCTATGGCTACACCTTC	CASSISGTGPYGYTF	TRBD1	TRBJ1-2	few	TRBV5-5
TGTGCCAGCATCCACGGGGCGCTCCCCTACGAGCAGTACTTC	CASIHGALPYEQYF	.	TRBJ2-7	.	TRBV7-8
TGTGCCAGCAATACAGCGGGAGGGCCCTATGAGCAGTTCTTC	CASNTAGGPYEQFF	TRBD2	TRBJ2-1	.	TRBV6-1
TGTGCCAGCAGCGTAGTAACAGATACGCAGTATTTT	CASSVVTDTQYF	.	TRBJ2-3	.	TRBV9
TGTGCCAGCAGTGAAGAGTTAGGGACGGGACTCTATGGCTACACCTTC	CASSEELGTGLYGYTF	.	TRBJ1-2	.	TRBV6-1
TGTGCCAGCAGCTTGTTGGCAGGTCAGCCCCAGCATTTT	CASSLLAGQPQHF	.	TRBJ1-5	few	TRBV5-6
TGTGCCAGCAGTGAAGGGGGTCTCTATGGCTACACCTTC	CASSEGGLYGYTF	.	TRBJ1-2	.	TRBV25-1
TGTGCCTGGAGTGTCGGAGCTGGAAACACCATATATTTT	CAWSVGAGNTIYF	.	TRBJ1-3	.	TRBV30